The 3 T cell receptor beta chains given below trace back to one sample, sequenced in a study of T cells after yellow fever vaccination. TCRdb recomputed calls from the 5' RACE reads with MiXCR, one row per CDR3 protein. The sample has approximately 250,000 distinct CDR3 sequences; over 4.5% are singletons. The sample consisted of CD4+ T cells sorted from PBMCs, taken on the day of the yellow fever booster vaccination. Receptors were obtained from a man aged 18 to 29 who received the YFV17D yellow fever vaccine.

V usage is TRBV6-6 and J usage is TRBJ2-7, with TRBD1 matching over 7 bases. Unmatched junction bases numbered 8, after V lost 4 bases and J lost 5 bases. The germline V gene encodes CDR1 MNHNY and CDR2 SVGAGI (reference sequence). This CDR3 is built from 14 residues. The CDR3 bases are TGTGCCAGCAGTTCACCGACAGGGAGAGACGAGCAGTACGTC. This gives the protein CASSSPTGRDEQYV.

The chain is built from TRBV21-1 and TRBJ2-6; the table gives TRBD1 as D, unverified against the DNA. TRBV21-1 is a listed pseudogene. CDR3 size: 16 residues. This chain's CDR3 is CAGGRDRSTGANVLTF. The CDR3 DNA is TGTGCCGGGGGGCGGGACAGGTCGACTGGGGCCAACGTCCTGACTTTC.

This clonotype was seen repeatedly, ten times or more. This CDR3 is CASRRGPWATNEKLFF. In DNA form, the CDR3 reads TGTGCCAGCAGGAGGGGACCTTGGGCGACTAATGAAAAACTGTTTTTT. The J gene is TRBJ1-4, the V gene TRBV2; TRBD1 might be the D (5 bases). The germline V gene encodes CDR1 SNHLY and CDR2 FYNNEI. Trimming pared 6 bases from V and 2 bases from J, leaving 16 bases between. This CDR3 region has 16 residues. The complete variable domain, with remaining parts taken from reference TRBV2 and TRBJ1-4, reads EPEVTQTPSHQVTQMGQEVILRCVPISNHLYFYWYRQILGQKVEFLVSFYNNEISEKSEIFDDQFSVERPDGSNFTLKIRSTKLEDSAMYFCASRRGPWATNEKLFFGSGTQLSVL.